This T cell receptor (beta chain) was sequenced in a study of blood T cell repertoires in COVID-19. The wider study: COVID-19 samples from acute and convalescent phases originated in the United States, Italy and Spain. T cells, B-cell-depleted T cells, or PBMCs provided the cDNA or gDNA that served as material.

In the authors' methods: For nucleated cells, counts were estimated from reference gene primer amplification. Sequencing was performed with immunoSEQ multiplex PCR; in TCRdb, only in-frame clones are kept and a portion is missing. V and J calls and clone size follow that table, whereas D and trimming were derived from the DNA. This sample yields some 95,000 clones, of which approximately 90% are seen a single time; approximately 2.2% belongs to the top ten. CDR3 length equals 14 residues. The germline V gene encodes CDR1 MNHEY and CDR2 SMNVEV (reference sequence). After removal of 6 bases from V and 2 bases from J, the junction contained 3 bases not matched to a gene.

The source material was peripheral blood. This receptor was identified in a human donor with active COVID-19. The donor label of this sample is uncertain. This sequence joins TRBV27 and TRBJ2-7, with 11 nucleotides matching TRBD1. CDR3 residues: CASRPGQGAYEQYF. CDR3 DNA: TGTGCCAGCAGGCCGGGACAGGGGGCCTACGAGCAGTACTTC.